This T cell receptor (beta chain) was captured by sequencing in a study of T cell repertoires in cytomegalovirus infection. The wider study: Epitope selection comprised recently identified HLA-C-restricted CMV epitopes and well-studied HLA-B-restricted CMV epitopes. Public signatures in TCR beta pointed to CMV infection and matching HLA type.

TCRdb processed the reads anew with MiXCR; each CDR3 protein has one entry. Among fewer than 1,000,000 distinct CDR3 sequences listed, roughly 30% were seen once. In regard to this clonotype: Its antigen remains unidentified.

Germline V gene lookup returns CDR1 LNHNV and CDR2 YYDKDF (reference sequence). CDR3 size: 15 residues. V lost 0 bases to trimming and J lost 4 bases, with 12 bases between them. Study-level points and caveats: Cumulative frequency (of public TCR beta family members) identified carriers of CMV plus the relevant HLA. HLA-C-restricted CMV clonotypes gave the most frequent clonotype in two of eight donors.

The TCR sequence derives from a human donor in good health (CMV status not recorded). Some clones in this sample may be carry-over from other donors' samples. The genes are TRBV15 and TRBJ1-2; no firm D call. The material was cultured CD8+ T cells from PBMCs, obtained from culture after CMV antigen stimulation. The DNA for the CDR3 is TGTGCCACCAGCAGAGATATGGGAGGTGGCTATGGCTACACCTTC. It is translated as CATSRDMGGGYGYTF.